This TCR beta chain came from a study of blood T cell repertoires in COVID-19. The overall study: The samples span acute and convalescent COVID-19 from the United States, Italy and Spain. Sample material is recorded as cDNA or gDNA derived from T cells, B-cell-depleted T cells, or PBMCs.

The germline gives CDR1 SGHRS, CDR2 YFSETQ. The CDR3 is 13 amino acids. With V trimmed by 8 bases and J by 1 base, 5 bases remained unmatched. Per the study methods: Amplification with reference gene primers provided the estimates of nucleated cell counts. The protocol was immunoSEQ multiplex PCR, while the TCRdb copy is restricted to in-frame clones and leaves out a portion. The V and J calls and clone size are taken from that table; D and trimming were inferred from the DNA. The sample comprises 86,000 or so clones, approximately 78% of which are singletons, and 1% to 1.5% rests with the top ten. The specimen was peripheral blood. V gene TRBV5-1 combines with J gene TRBJ2-5; 7 bases align to TRBD1. This TCR came from an elderly woman with acute or convalescent COVID-19. This CDR3 reads CASTGQPQETQYF. As DNA, the CDR3 is TGCGCCAGTACGGGACAGCCCCAAGAGACCCAGTACTTC.